This T cell receptor beta chain was sequenced for a study of identical twins. Findings and limits, study-wide: Findings came from cross-sectional statistics, without long-term follow-up of donors. Insertions ran lower in abundant cord blood beta clonotypes, though not in memory repertoires.

Unique molecular identifiers were present on cDNA, and template switching added a universal primer site. TCRdb re-analysed the 5' RACE reads in MiXCR, keeping a single row per CDR3 protein. The repertoire consists of under 250,000 distinct CDR3 sequences, with roughly 9.4% occurring once and the leading ten covering about 5.2%. This clonotype was seen a few times. The antigen is not known. Source material: memory (CD45RO+) T cells sorted from blood. The source of this sequence is a woman aged 18-30 years in good health.

Written as DNA, the CDR3 is TGTGCCAGCAGACTTCTGGGGAACGGGAACACTGAAGCTTTCTTT. Amino acids: CASRLLGNGNTEAFF. The genes are TRBV12-3 or TRBV12-4 and TRBJ1-1; D uncertain. CDR3 length equals 15 residues. Trimming shortened V by 6 bases and J by 1 base, and 15 bases separated the two germline ends.